These 11 T cell receptor beta chains originate from one sample sequenced in a study of identifying expanded T cells in peripheral blood. Here immunoSEQ multiplex PCR was the method, and the copy in TCRdb shows in-frame clones only, minus some. The table lists approximately 90,000 clones, roughly 90% of them singletons, with about 3.9% in the top ten. The sample taken for sequencing was blood. These receptor sequences come from a person aged 18 to 75 in good health.

This chain links TRBV5-4 with TRBJ2-6; 8 bases line up with TRBD2. V was clipped by 9 bases and J by 0 bases; unmatched bases: 11. The CDR3 contains 17 residues. Germline V gene sequence: CDR1 SGHNT, CDR2 YYREEE (reference sequence). CDR3: CATKIAGHYSGANVLTF. As DNA, the CDR3 is TGTGCCACCAAGATAGCGGGACACTACTCTGGGGCCAACGTCCTGACTTTC.

About this clone itself: Other DNA sequences in the sample encode the same CDR3. The genes are TRBV27 and TRBJ2-5; no definite D call. The V gene's germline CDR1 is MNHEY and CDR2 SMNVEV (reference sequence). The V end was cut by 0 bases, the J end by 4 bases, with 3 bases between. CDR3 length equals 12 residues. This CDR3 is CASSLSGETQYF. The CDR3 coding sequence is TGTGCCAGCAGTTTATCGGGAGAGACCCAGTACTTC.

In this sample, this clone turned up once. This chain connects TRBV7-3 to TRBJ2-1; D not certain. Trimming removed 3 bases at V and 6 bases at J, with 12 bases between. The CDR3 length is 14 residues. The germline V gene encodes CDR1 SGHTA and CDR2 FQGTGA. DNA of the CDR3: TGTGCCAGCAGCTTGGGAACATTAGGCAATGAGCAGTTCTTC. This encodes CASSLGTLGNEQFF.

The chain carries TRBV6-1 and TRBJ2-3; either TRBD1 or TRBD2 may supply D (6 bases each). CDR3 size: 15 residues. In germline, CDR1 is MNHNS, CDR2 SASEGT. V was shortened by 7 bases and J by 0 bases, with 14 bases between the two germline ends. CDR3 residues: CASTLRGTSTDTQYF. The CDR3 region has the DNA TGTGCCAGCACTCTTAGGGGGACTAGCACAGATACGCAGTATTTT.

V gene TRBV30 combines with J gene TRBJ2-2, with no clear D. Germline V lookup: CDR1 GTSNPN, CDR2 SVGIG (reference sequence). The CDR3 consists of 11 residues. Trimming cost V 3 bases and J 8 bases, with 7 bases left between them. The CDR3 is CAWSAQGELFF. CDR3 sequence (DNA): TGTGCCTGGAGCGCACAAGGGGAGCTGTTTTTT.

The chain employs TRBV5-5 and TRBJ1-2; 10 positions match TRBD1. The germline V gene has CDR1 SGHKS and CDR2 YYEKEE (reference sequence). V lost 3 bases and J lost 4; bases outside the gene matches: 0. The CDR3 length is 13 residues. CDR3 coding DNA: TGTGCCAGCAGCTGGGACAGGGGCTATGGCTACACCTTC. This gives the protein CASSWDRGYGYTF.

The rearrangement joins TRBV11-2 to TRBJ1-4; unclear D gene. CDR3 length: 14 amino acids. Per germline, CDR1 SGHAT and CDR2 FQNNGV. Trimming removed 5 bases from V and 3 bases from J, with 10 bases in between. CDR3 coding DNA: TGTGCCAGCAGCCCTTGGGCGGCTAATGAAAAACTGTTTTTT. Translation: CASSPWAANEKLFF.

The chain employs TRBV19 and TRBJ2-1, with 9 bases aligning to TRBD2. CDR1 and CDR2 from the germline V gene are LNHDA and SQIVND (reference sequence). Trimming removed 6 bases from V and 4 bases from J; junction bases left unmatched: 7. The CDR3 has 15 amino acids. The CDR3 reads CASSTSGGRYNEQFF. CDR3 DNA: TGTGCCAGTAGCACAAGCGGGGGGCGATACAATGAGCAGTTCTTC.

This chain connects TRBV16 to TRBJ1-3; 7 bases agree with TRBD1. The CDR3 length is 16 residues. Germline loops: CDR1 KGHSY, CDR2 FQNENV. V was pared by 4 bases and J by 0 bases, with 6 bases of the junction left unmatched. The DNA for the CDR3 is TGTGCCAGCAGCCTACCCGGGACAGTCTCTGGAAACACCATATATTTT. Protein sequence: CASSLPGTVSGNTIYF.

The chain employs TRBV4-2 and TRBJ2-2; D gene uncertain. CDR1 LGHNA and CDR2 YNFKEQ come from the germline V gene. The CDR3 is 13 amino acids. The V and J ends lost 1 base and 7 bases respectively, with 7 bases between them. The CDR3 region is CASSQARNGELFF. The CDR3 DNA sequence: TGTGCCAGCAGCCAAGCTCGTAACGGGGAGCTGTTTTTT.

The genes are TRBV10-3 and TRBJ1-5, with D possibly matching TRBD1 (6 bases). CDR3 length: 14 amino acids. V lost 10 bases and J 0 bases, leaving 13 bases between the germline ends. From germline, CDR1 is ENHRY and CDR2 SYGVKD. The CDR3 DNA sequence: TGTGCCACGAGGGACACCTCTAGCAATCAGCCCCAGCATTTT. It codes for CATRDTSSNQPQHF.